Following are 5 T cell receptor beta chains from one sample sequenced in a study of blood T cell repertoires in COVID-19. Only in-frame clones appear in the TCRdb table, and some are missing; sequencing was by immunoSEQ multiplex PCR. The sample lists around 70,000 clones; 79% were seen once. Sequencing was performed on peripheral blood. These receptors all stem from a man in his fifties or sixties with active or convalescent COVID-19.

This chain joins TRBV27 and TRBJ2-2, with D maybe TRBD2 (6 bases). CDR3 size: 13 residues. V dropped 2 bases and J dropped 6 bases, with 7 bases sitting between them. Germline CDR1 and CDR2: MNHEY and SMNVEV (reference sequence). The CDR3 DNA follows: TGTGCCAGCAGTTTAGGACTACCCGGGGAGCTGTTTTTT. This gives the protein CASSLGLPGELFF.

This chain joins TRBV3-1 (or the pseudogene TRBV3-2) and TRBJ1-2; 8 bases align to TRBD1. The junction had 7 bases not matched to a gene; V was cut back by 11 bases and J by 8 bases. This CDR3 contains 11 residues. Germline V CDR1 and CDR2: LGHDT, YNNKEL (reference sequence). CDR3 region: CASQGAWGYTF. The CDR3 DNA is TGTGCCTCCCAGGGGGCCTGGGGCTACACCTTC.

With respect to this clone: The identical CDR3 is also encoded by other nucleotide sequences in the sample. The genes are TRBV19 and TRBJ1-3; D remains unclear. V shed 7 bases and J shed 0 bases, with 10 bases lying between them. Germline CDR1 and CDR2: LNHDA and SQIVND (reference sequence). The CDR3 runs 14 residues. CDR3: CASTDGNSGNTIYF. The CDR3 coding sequence is TGTGCCAGTACCGACGGGAACTCTGGAAACACCATATATTTT.

The chain has TRBV6-1 and TRBJ1-6, with a weak D call TRBD1 (5 bases). Germline values: CDR1 MNHNS, CDR2 SASEGT. The CDR3 runs to 14 residues. Deletions cut 6 bases from V and 7 bases from J, with 13 bases between. CDR3 bases: TGTGCCAGCAGGGGACTGAGCGAGAATTCACCCCTCCACTTT. Its protein product is CASRGLSENSPLHF.

The chain has TRBV7-9 and TRBJ1-6; 9 positions agree with TRBD1. The germline V gene encodes CDR1 SEHNR and CDR2 FQNEAQ (reference sequence). The CDR3 is 14 residues long. The junction had 5 bases not matched to a gene; V was cut back by 3 bases and J by 11 bases. This CDR3 reads CASSFGTGWTPLHF. CDR3 DNA sequence: TGTGCCAGCAGCTTTGGGACAGGGTGGACACCCCTCCACTTT.